These T cell receptor beta chains were read from a single sample in a study of T cells in Graves' hyperthyroidism and ophthalmopathy. A single record per CDR3 protein comes from TCRdb applying MiXCR to the multiplex PCR reads. The sample consists of about 380,000 distinct CDR3 sequences, roughly 14% of them appearing once. Sequenced material: blood. The receptors derive from a man aged 30-40 years with Graves' hyperthyroidism that later progressed to Graves' ophthalmopathy. The conserved cysteine and the conserved F or W are not part of the CDR3 here. Only some rows state a clone size, as once, few, many or a class for expanded clones.

j_gene: TRBJ2-2; v_gene: TRBV19; abundance: -; CDR3aa: ASSSNAGATGELF
j_gene: TRBJ1-2; v_gene: TRBV11-3; abundance: -; CDR3aa: ASSLRTDHGYT
j_gene: TRBJ1-5; v_gene: TRBV13; abundance: -; CDR3aa: ASSLGRNAQPQH
j_gene: TRBJ1-1; v_gene: TRBV29-1; abundance: few; CDR3aa: SARQREAF
j_gene: TRBJ1-2; v_gene: TRBV18; abundance: once; CDR3aa: ASSPPGRGYGYT
j_gene: TRBJ1-1; v_gene: TRBV20-1; abundance: few; CDR3aa: NPGGGGTEAF
j_gene: TRBJ2-5; v_gene: TRBV11-2; abundance: many; CDR3aa: ASSLHPDGYWETQY
j_gene: TRBJ2-7; v_gene: TRBV7-9; abundance: many; CDR3aa: ASSSGRIYEQY
j_gene: TRBJ2-5; v_gene: TRBV5-6; abundance: -; CDR3aa: ASSLAGLAAETQY
j_gene: TRBJ2-7; v_gene: TRBV27; abundance: many; CDR3aa: ASSLSGTLFYEQY
j_gene: TRBJ1-5; v_gene: TRBV20-1; abundance: -; CDR3aa: SASDRGPLQPQH
j_gene: TRBJ2-7; v_gene: TRBV27; abundance: -; CDR3aa: ASGPTTGADEQY
j_gene: TRBJ1-1; v_gene: TRBV29-1; abundance: few; CDR3aa: SAQTGMNTEAF
j_gene: TRBJ1-2; v_gene: TRBV3-1; abundance: many; CDR3aa: ASSQGQGALDYGYT
j_gene: TRBJ2-3; v_gene: TRBV24-1; abundance: many; CDR3aa: ATSDATLDTQY
j_gene: TRBJ2-2; v_gene: TRBV19; abundance: few; CDR3aa: ASSRQGPMGELF
j_gene: TRBJ2-1; v_gene: TRBV5-1; abundance: -; CDR3aa: ASSSHGGGGYNEQF
j_gene: TRBJ2-7; v_gene: TRBV20-1; abundance: -; CDR3aa: SARDLPRKRVYEQY
j_gene: TRBJ1-4; v_gene: TRBV6-6; abundance: many; CDR3aa: ASSYTGQGYEKLF
j_gene: TRBJ1-3; v_gene: TRBV20-1; abundance: -; CDR3aa: SARAKRVAGNTIY
j_gene: TRBJ2-7; v_gene: TRBV7-9; abundance: -; CDR3aa: ASSRSNFPEQY
j_gene: TRBJ1-1; v_gene: TRBV7-8; abundance: -; CDR3aa: ASSLGGGGAF
j_gene: TRBJ2-5; v_gene: TRBV14; abundance: few; CDR3aa: ASPRGSKETQY
j_gene: TRBJ1-6; v_gene: TRBV6-1; abundance: -; CDR3aa: ASSEVYRGFGSPLH
j_gene: TRBJ2-7; v_gene: TRBV20-1; abundance: few; CDR3aa: SARDWGTGGYEQY
j_gene: TRBJ2-7; v_gene: TRBV11-2; abundance: many; CDR3aa: ASSSAGTRLGEQY
j_gene: TRBJ2-1; v_gene: TRBV6-6; abundance: many; CDR3aa: ASSYPRQGYEQF
j_gene: TRBJ2-1; v_gene: TRBV20-1; abundance: many; CDR3aa: SARGVGSSYNEQF
j_gene: TRBJ2-7; v_gene: TRBV5-1; abundance: few; CDR3aa: ASTIGQGYEQY
j_gene: TRBJ1-4; v_gene: TRBV18; abundance: -; CDR3aa: ASSPRGRQTNEKLF
j_gene: TRBJ1-3; v_gene: TRBV7-8; abundance: many; CDR3aa: ASSVGRASSGNTIY
j_gene: TRBJ2-5; v_gene: TRBV20-1; abundance: few; CDR3aa: SARDPLAGFQETQY
j_gene: TRBJ1-2; v_gene: TRBV11-3; abundance: many; CDR3aa: ASSGTDSNYGYT
j_gene: TRBJ1-2; v_gene: TRBV30; abundance: few; CDR3aa: AWSGRLPGQKYYGYT
j_gene: TRBJ1-1; v_gene: TRBV20-1; abundance: many; CDR3aa: SASRQAQGSTEAF
j_gene: TRBJ2-2; v_gene: TRBV7-6; abundance: few; CDR3aa: ASSFPGPYTGELF
j_gene: TRBJ2-1; v_gene: TRBV12-5; abundance: few; CDR3aa: ASGAGQF
j_gene: TRBJ1-2; v_gene: TRBV29-1; abundance: -; CDR3aa: SVVRAFDLYGYT
j_gene: TRBJ1-5; v_gene: TRBV19; abundance: -; CDR3aa: ASSIFRQSNQPQH
j_gene: TRBJ2-7; v_gene: TRBV28; abundance: many; CDR3aa: ASSLGRTFGEQY
j_gene: TRBJ2-7; v_gene: TRBV5-6; abundance: -; CDR3aa: ASSLGGSYGEQY
j_gene: TRBJ2-2; v_gene: TRBV2; abundance: many; CDR3aa: ASSATTSGGNTGELF
j_gene: TRBJ1-6; v_gene: TRBV5-1; abundance: -; CDR3aa: ASSSPTEYNSPLH
j_gene: TRBJ1-5; v_gene: TRBV6-6; abundance: many; CDR3aa: ASSYSAYGSNQPQH
j_gene: TRBJ2-3; v_gene: TRBV20-1; abundance: few; CDR3aa: SAGDSGGRTDTQY
j_gene: TRBJ2-1; v_gene: TRBV7-8; abundance: many; CDR3aa: ASRLPGQGYGEQF
j_gene: TRBJ2-1; v_gene: TRBV5-1; abundance: -; CDR3aa: ASSGKGTGDNEQF
j_gene: TRBJ1-2; v_gene: TRBV27; abundance: -; CDR3aa: ASRPRDRSYGYT
j_gene: TRBJ2-7; v_gene: TRBV12-5; abundance: few; CDR3aa: ASGFQDRVGEQY
j_gene: TRBJ1-3; v_gene: TRBV27; abundance: -; CDR3aa: TSSSGPASGNTIY
j_gene: TRBJ1-2; v_gene: TRBV6-1; abundance: -; CDR3aa: ASSTWGGAPGYT
j_gene: TRBJ1-3; v_gene: TRBV6-1; abundance: -; CDR3aa: ATRGLGGNTIY
j_gene: TRBJ1-2; v_gene: TRBV12-5; abundance: many; CDR3aa: ASGSPTGPNGYT
j_gene: TRBJ2-5; v_gene: TRBV11-3; abundance: -; CDR3aa: ASSPLTETYQETQY
j_gene: TRBJ1-5; v_gene: TRBV11-2; abundance: many; CDR3aa: ASSWDRGRQPQH
j_gene: TRBJ1-1; v_gene: TRBV6-1; abundance: many; CDR3aa: ASESGAPNTEAF
j_gene: TRBJ1-5; v_gene: TRBV7-2; abundance: many; CDR3aa: ASSFGRFQPQH
j_gene: TRBJ1-3; v_gene: TRBV3-1; abundance: many; CDR3aa: ASSQRGKAGNTIY
j_gene: TRBJ1-2; v_gene: TRBV6-1; abundance: many; CDR3aa: ASSEAQRAVYGYT